The clone carrying this TCR beta chain has only one observation. Antigen: not known. TCR sequencing used cDNA made by reverse transcription of extracted RNA. Sequencing used immunoSEQ multiplex PCR; TCRdb keeps in-frame clones, though not all of them. This table holds approximately 150,000 clones, less than 75% found once. These data belong to a study of CD8+ T cells in alopecia areata. Study-level information: Those patients who were treated received oral tofacitinib, which was given at 5 to 10 mg twice daily for moderate-to-severe alopecia areata. Tofacitinib continued for 6 to 18 months and was then withheld for 6 months. Study-level results: In lesional scalp, particularly from alopecia totalis/universalis, clonality was higher than in normal scalp.

The CDR3 has 15 residues. Trimming cost V 7 bases and J 5 bases; bases outside gene matches: 9. CDR1 and CDR2 from the germline V gene are LNHNV and YYDKDF (reference sequence). PBMCs yielded sorted CD4+ and CD8+ T cells. The chain has TRBV15 and TRBJ2-5, with 11 bases lining up with TRBD1. This material consisted of CD8+ T cells sorted from blood, taken at week 0. The clonotype originates from a human donor with alopecia areata. The chain's CDR3 is CATNPSRDRGETQYF. The CDR3 bases are TGTGCCACCAACCCGTCCCGGGACAGGGGGGAGACCCAGTACTTC.